Following are 30 T cell receptor beta chains from one sample sequenced in a study of radiation and T cells in renal cell carcinoma (dated by TCRdb to 2020 to 2021). Receptors were amplified or captured by the immunoSEQ multiplex PCR assay. Not all clones reach the TCRdb copy of this immuneACCESS table, which keeps in-frame sequences only. Checked studies attribute under half of the gap to unresolved V genes and leave the rest unexplained. This sample has 60,000 or so clones in its table, and about 80% of those were observed once. The biggest ten clones account for more than 6.5% of the sample. This specimen's time point label, per the study, means: blood 4 weeks post-SBRT, at nephrectomy. The treatment or condition label of this sample denotes: 15 Gy SBRT to primary tumor, nephrectomy 4 weeks later. Sequencing used blood, obtained from a patient whose treatment included radiotherapy and nephrectomy. Every receptor here comes from a man aged 55 to 70 with renal cell carcinoma.

This chain links TRBV7-9 with TRBJ2-2; the D gene is possibly TRBD2 (5 bases). CDR1 is SEHNR and CDR2 is FQNEAQ in the germline V gene (reference sequence). The CDR3 is 14 residues long. Trimming left V 4 bases short and J 5 bases short, with 11 bases between. The CDR3 DNA follows: TGTGCCAGCAGCTCCATACTAGTAACCGGGGAGCTGTTTTTT. Translated, it gives CASSSILVTGELFF.

The gene calls are TRBV7-9 and TRBJ2-3, with TRBD1 matching 7 bases. The CDR3 is 14 amino acids. V was clipped by 5 bases and J by 6 bases; unmatched bases: 8. CDR1 and CDR2 from the germline V gene are SEHNR and FQNEAQ (reference sequence). The CDR3, as DNA: TGTGCCAGCAGCCCCGACAGGGCCCCGGATACGCAGTATTTT. It yields the protein CASSPDRAPDTQYF.

V is TRBV18 and J is TRBJ1-1; D remains ambiguous. Germline assignment: CDR1 KGHSH and CDR2 LQKENI. This CDR3 has 13 residues. V shed 2 bases and J shed 7 bases, with 11 bases lying between them. CDR3 sequence: CASSPVGRREAFF. The CDR3 bases are TGTGCCAGCTCACCAGTCGGCAGGCGTGAAGCTTTCTTT.

The chain recombines TRBV6-4 with TRBJ1-2; tentative D call: TRBD1 (5 bases). Trimming took off 0 bases at V and 10 bases at J, with 15 bases between the two ends. This CDR3 has 14 amino acids. The germline CDR1 and CDR2 sequences are MRHNA and SNTAGT. The CDR3 protein is CASSDSVQGVDYTF. CDR3 coding DNA: TGTGCCAGCAGTGACTCGGTGCAGGGTGTTGACTACACCTTC.

This clone is a singleton in its sample. The chain recombines TRBV19 with TRBJ2-4; 13 nucleotides line up with TRBD2. The CDR3 runs to 18 residues. V was clipped by 4 bases and J by 3 bases; unmatched bases: 9. CDR1 is LNHDA and CDR2 is SQIVND in the germline V gene (reference sequence). The CDR3 DNA reads as TGTGCCAGTAGTACCCGGACTAGCGGGAGAGGGAGCAAAAACATTCAGTACTTC. Amino acid sequence: CASSTRTSGRGSKNIQYF.

The gene calls are TRBV30 and TRBJ2-2, with 9 nucleotides matching TRBD1. CDR3 size: 14 residues. Germline CDR1 is GTSNPN and CDR2 is SVGIG (reference sequence). The ends lost 4 bases at V and 5 bases at J; junction bases unmatched: 5. The CDR3 DNA reads TGTGCCTGGATGATAGGACAGGGGACCGGGGAGCTGTTTTTT. Translated: CAWMIGQGTGELFF.

The chain recombines TRBV6-6 with TRBJ1-5; D unclear. With 4 bases removed from V and 0 bases from J, the gap between germline ends came to 13 bases. Germline V gene sequence: CDR1 MNHNY, CDR2 SVGAGI (reference sequence). The length of the CDR3 is 16 residues. The CDR3 sequence is CASSSSPGSSNQPQHF. In DNA, the CDR3 is TGTGCCAGCAGTTCGTCCCCGGGATCTAGCAATCAGCCCCAGCATTTT.

This sequence joins TRBV15 and TRBJ2-5; 9 nucleotides match TRBD2. V shed 6 bases and J 4 bases; nucleotides not matched to a gene: 12. Germline CDR1 and CDR2: LNHNV and YYDKDF (reference sequence). This CDR3 is built from 16 residues. CDR3 nucleotide sequence: TGTGCCACCAGTGAGGAGCGGGGGGTCGGGTTAGAGACCCAGTACTTC. This gives the protein CATSEERGVGLETQYF.

This sequence joins TRBV29-1 and TRBJ1-1; D remains unclear. CDR3 length: 12 amino acids. V shed 7 bases and J shed 0 bases, with 9 bases lying between them. From germline, CDR1 is SQVTM and CDR2 ANQGSEA. The CDR3 region is CSARHMNTEAFF. The CDR3 nucleotides are TGCAGCGCGCGACACATGAACACTGAAGCTTTCTTT.

The chain joins TRBV15 to TRBJ1-4; D is unclear. CDR1 is LNHNV, CDR2 YYDKDF, per germline (reference sequence). V dropped 1 base and J dropped 11 bases, with 11 bases sitting between them. This CDR3 has 13 residues. The CDR3: CATSRGSSEKLFF. CDR3 nucleotide sequence: TGTGCCACCAGCAGAGGGAGTTCGGAGAAACTGTTTTTT.

This chain connects TRBV6-6 to TRBJ1-5; D remains unclear. Trimming stripped 0 bases from V and 2 bases from J, with 5 bases between. From germline, CDR1 is MNHNY and CDR2 SVGAGI (reference sequence). There are 14 residues in the CDR3. CDR3 bases: TGTGCCAGCAGTTACTCAAGGGGCAATCAGCCCCAGCATTTT. This gives the protein CASSYSRGNQPQHF.

The chain employs TRBV29-1 and TRBJ1-2; D is possibly TRBD1 (6 bases). The CDR3 consists of 15 residues. The V gene lost 0 bases and the J gene lost 2 bases, with 13 bases spanning the gap. Germline CDR1 and CDR2: SQVTM and ANQGSEA. As DNA, the CDR3 is TGCAGCGTTGAAGATCGTAGGGGGGGAAACTATGGCTACACCTTC. This translates into CSVEDRRGGNYGYTF.

This chain joins TRBV5-1 and TRBJ2-1; the match to TRBD2 covers 13 bases. CDR3 length: 16 residues. The germline CDR1 and CDR2 sequences are SGHRS and YFSETQ. With V trimmed by 2 bases and J by 3 bases, 2 bases remained unmatched. The CDR3 DNA follows: TGCGCCAGCAGCTTTAGGACTAGCGGGAGCTACAATGAGCAGTTCTTC. This encodes CASSFRTSGSYNEQFF. The whole variable domain, remainder taken from reference TRBV5-1 and TRBJ2-1, is KAGVTQTPRYLIKTRGQQVTLSCSPISGHRSVSWYQQTPGQGLQFLFEYFSETQRNKGNFPGRFSGRQFSNSRSEMNVSTLELGDSALYLCASSFRTSGSYNEQFFGPGTRLTVL.

V usage is TRBV6-5 and J usage is TRBJ2-1; the D gene is possibly TRBD1 (6 bases). CDR1 and CDR2 from the germline V gene are MNHEY and SVGAGI. The V gene lost 6 bases and the J gene lost 8 bases, with 17 bases spanning the gap. This CDR3 is built from 14 residues. Here the CDR3 reads CASSDRWSKDEQFF. The CDR3 DNA follows: TGTGCCAGCAGCGACAGGTGGTCTAAGGATGAGCAGTTCTTC.

This chain links TRBV7-2 with TRBJ2-7; D perhaps matches TRBD1 (6 bases). Germline CDR1 reads SGHTA; CDR2 reads FQGNSA. V was pared by 2 bases and J by 6 bases, with 14 bases between. The CDR3 is made up of 14 amino acids. The CDR3 is CASSLSQGLGEQYF. The CDR3 DNA reads TGTGCCAGCAGCTTATCCCAGGGGCTTGGCGAGCAGTACTTC.

This chain joins TRBV5-1 and TRBJ1-2; maybe TRBD1 (6 bases). The CDR3 sequence is 15 residues long. With 4 bases removed from V and 7 bases from J, the gap between germline ends came to 20 bases. Germline lookup yields CDR1 SGHRS and CDR2 YFSETQ. The CDR3 reads CASSLDSRASGGYTF. CDR3 nucleotide sequence: TGCGCCAGCAGCCTGGACAGCCGCGCATCGGGTGGCTACACCTTC.

V usage is TRBV4-1 and J usage is TRBJ2-1; tentatively, D is TRBD1 (6 bases). CDR1 is MGHRA, CDR2 YSYEKL, per germline. V was cut by 4 bases and J by 10 bases, with 29 bases left in between. CDR3 length equals 18 residues. The CDR3 loop reads CASSPGQLRRSFVSEQFF. The CDR3 DNA reads TGCGCCAGCAGCCCAGGACAGCTGCGGCGCTCATTTGTTAGCGAGCAGTTCTTC.

V and J are TRBV6-6 and TRBJ2-1, with 10 nucleotides matching TRBD2. This CDR3 comprises 16 residues. CDR1 MNHNY and CDR2 SVGAGI come from the germline V gene (reference sequence). After removal of 6 bases from V and 3 bases from J, the junction contained 8 bases not matched to a gene. The CDR3, as DNA: TGTGCCAGCAGCTTCTCCCTAGCGGGAGTCTACAATGAGCAGTTCTTC. The encoded protein is CASSFSLAGVYNEQFF.

The chain couples TRBV19 to TRBJ1-1; 7 bases align to TRBD1. Per the germline V gene, CDR1 is LNHDA and CDR2 is SQIVND (reference sequence). The CDR3 runs to 16 residues. Trimming at V came to 3 bases and at J to 1 base, leaving 8 bases not matched to a gene. CDR3 protein: CASSIPTGRRNTEAFF. The CDR3 DNA follows: TGTGCCAGTAGTATCCCGACAGGGCGGAGGAACACTGAAGCTTTCTTT.

The chain combines TRBV11-1 with TRBJ2-5, with 8 positions matching TRBD1. The CDR3 has 14 residues. CDR1 is SGHAT and CDR2 is FQDESV in the germline V gene (reference sequence). V lost 3 bases to trimming and J lost 4 bases; unmatched junction nucleotides: 4. CDR3 sequence (DNA): TGTGCCAGCAGCTTTCTGGGACAGGTAGAGACCCAGTACTTC. Translating it yields CASSFLGQVETQYF.

V gene TRBV9 combines with J gene TRBJ2-6; D is perhaps TRBD1 (5 bases). The CDR3 totals 15 residues. CDR1 is SGDLS and CDR2 is YYNGEE in the germline V gene. The V gene lost 8 bases and the J gene lost 0 bases, with 12 bases spanning the gap. The CDR3 spells CASSQANSGANVLTF. The CDR3 DNA sequence: TGTGCCAGTTCACAGGCCAACTCTGGGGCCAACGTCCTGACTTTC.

The chain joins TRBV27 to TRBJ2-7; 8 nucleotides align to TRBD1. Per germline, CDR1 MNHEY and CDR2 SMNVEV (reference sequence). V trimming: 5 bases; J trimming: 4 bases; junction bases outside the gene matches: 10. The CDR3 covers 15 residues. CDR3 nucleotides: TGTGCCAGCAGTCCATGGGACAGGACGTCATACGAGCAGTACTTC. Translating it yields CASSPWDRTSYEQYF.

The rearrangement joins TRBV19 to TRBJ2-2, with D maybe TRBD1 (5 bases). Per the germline V gene, CDR1 is LNHDA and CDR2 is SQIVND (reference sequence). With 3 bases removed from V and 8 bases from J, the gap between germline ends came to 10 bases. This CDR3 comprises 13 residues. CDR3 region: CASSIQGKGELFF. For the CDR3, the DNA is TGTGCCAGTAGTATCCAGGGAAAAGGGGAGCTGTTTTTT.

This chain connects TRBV7-2 to TRBJ1-1, with a tentative D call TRBD1 (6 bases). The germline V and J ends were trimmed by 1 base and 3 bases, with 12 bases remaining between them. The CDR3 consists of 15 residues. CDR1 is SGHTA and CDR2 is FQGNSA in the germline V gene. For the CDR3, the DNA is TGTGCCAGCAGCTTAGACCAGAGGGGGGACACTGAAGCTTTCTTT. Amino acid sequence: CASSLDQRGDTEAFF.

This sequence joins TRBV5-4 and TRBJ2-3; 12 bases are a match to TRBD1. This CDR3 spans 17 amino acids. Unmatched junction bases numbered 12, after V lost 4 bases and J lost 6 bases. The germline CDR1 and CDR2 sequences are SGHNT and YYREEE (reference sequence). In DNA, the CDR3 is TGTGCCAGCAGCATAACCGGGACAGGGGGCGGGGGTGATACGCAGTATTTT. It yields the protein CASSITGTGGGGDTQYF.

The chain combines TRBV15 with TRBJ1-2; D is possibly TRBD1 (6 bases). The CDR3 loop spans 13 amino acids. Germline CDR1 LNHNV, CDR2 YYDKDF (reference sequence). V was clipped by 5 bases and J by 3 bases, with 10 bases between them. The CDR3 nucleotides read TGTGCCACCAGCCACGACAGGCACTATGGCTACACCTTC. Amino acids: CATSHDRHYGYTF.

The rearrangement links TRBV18 to TRBJ1-3; TRBD1 might be the D (6 bases). Looked up from germline, CDR1 is KGHSH and CDR2 is LQKENI. Between the trimmed V and J ends, which lost 0 bases and 3 bases, there was a span of 15 bases. This CDR3 spans 17 amino acids. The CDR3 here is CASSPPWTADGGNTIYF. The CDR3 DNA reads as TGTGCCAGCTCACCACCGTGGACAGCCGACGGTGGAAACACCATATATTTT.

This clone occurred a few times. The rearrangement links TRBV2 to TRBJ1-6, with D unclear. CDR1 is SNHLY and CDR2 is FYNNEI in the germline V gene. The CDR3 loop spans 14 amino acids. V lost 0 bases and J lost 8, with 8 bases in between. The CDR3 spells CASSEAGRHSPLHF. In DNA form, the CDR3 reads TGTGCCAGCAGTGAAGCAGGGAGGCATTCACCCCTCCACTTT.

V usage is TRBV29-1 and J usage is TRBJ2-3, with TRBD1 identical over 8 bases. Trimming cost V 4 bases and J 3 bases; bases outside gene matches: 6. The CDR3 is made up of 14 amino acids. Germline CDR1 is SQVTM and CDR2 is ANQGSEA. The CDR3 sequence: CSVGLQGATDTQYF. The CDR3 DNA follows: TGCAGCGTTGGATTGCAGGGGGCAACAGATACGCAGTATTTT.

The chain carries TRBV6-4 and TRBJ2-1; no reliable D call. Germline V lookup: CDR1 MRHNA, CDR2 SNTAGT. There are 12 residues in the CDR3. The V end was cut by 0 bases, the J end by 9 bases, with 6 bases between. CDR3 nucleotide sequence: TGTGCCAGCAGTGACTCGAACTTTGAGCAGTTCTTC. Its protein is CASSDSNFEQFF.